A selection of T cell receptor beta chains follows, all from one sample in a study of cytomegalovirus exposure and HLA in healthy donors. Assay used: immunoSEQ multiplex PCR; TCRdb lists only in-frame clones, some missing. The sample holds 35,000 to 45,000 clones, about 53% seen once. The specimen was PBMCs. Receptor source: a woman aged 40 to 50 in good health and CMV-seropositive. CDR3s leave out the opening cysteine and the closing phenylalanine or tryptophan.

ASSYSGALMNTEAF	TRBV6-5	TRBJ1-1
ASSARGEKLF	TRBV28	TRBJ1-4
ASSQGQGTYKNIQY	TRBV4-2	TRBJ2-4
ASSTGNQPQH	TRBV28	TRBJ1-5
ASRGAVSYNSPLH	TRBV19	TRBJ1-6
ASSHGQARDGYT	TRBV7-2	TRBJ1-2
AWRSQGTNQPQH	TRBV30	TRBJ1-5
ASSWTGDEQY	TRBV6-6	TRBJ2-7
ASSEQGATEQY	TRBV13	TRBJ2-7
ASSRDPGQSTGELF	TRBV4-3	TRBJ2-2
ASSFSTSGGAGEQF	TRBV5-6	TRBJ2-1
ASSVSGGNNEQF	TRBV9	TRBJ2-1
ASSLYREQGTEAF	TRBV27	TRBJ1-1
ASSLEYWASSYNEQF	TRBV11-2	TRBJ2-1
ASSRDSSNEQF	TRBV5-1	TRBJ2-1
ASSSLGLLNEKLF	TRBV6-6	TRBJ1-4
ASSLAGLAGDETQY	TRBV5-6	TRBJ2-5
AISAGTGGGYT	TRBV10-3	TRBJ1-2
ASERTAKNIQY	TRBV5-6	TRBJ2-4
ASSPSSGGVPLEQF	TRBV5-1	TRBJ2-1
ASSLAMEEGEAF	TRBV5-6	TRBJ1-1
ASSFPEARRISYEQY	TRBV28	TRBJ2-7
ASSFSGGIYNEQF	TRBV7-2	TRBJ2-1
ASSQGAGAMYNEQF	TRBV4-2	TRBJ2-1
ASSLSGAADTQY	TRBV5-5	TRBJ2-3
AWAHGTSTDTQY	TRBV30	TRBJ2-3